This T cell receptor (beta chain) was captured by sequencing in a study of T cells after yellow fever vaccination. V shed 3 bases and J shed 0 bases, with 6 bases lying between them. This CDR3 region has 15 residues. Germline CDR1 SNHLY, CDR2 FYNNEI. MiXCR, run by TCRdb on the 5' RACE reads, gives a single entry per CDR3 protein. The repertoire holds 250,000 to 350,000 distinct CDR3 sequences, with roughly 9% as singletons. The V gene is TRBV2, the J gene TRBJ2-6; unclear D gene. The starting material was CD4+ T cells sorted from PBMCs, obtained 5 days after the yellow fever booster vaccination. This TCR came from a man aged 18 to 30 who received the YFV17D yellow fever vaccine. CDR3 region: CASSDLDSGANVLTF. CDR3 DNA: TGTGCCAGCAGTGATCTCGACTCTGGGGCCAACGTCCTGACTTTC.